The present T cell receptor beta chain was sequenced within a study of shared clonotypes between healthy human individuals. Study-wide results and limits: Blood was the only sampled material, and tissue repertoires likely differ.

The assay was immunoSEQ multiplex PCR, and TCRdb's table has in-frame clones only and misses some. The sample carries more than 2 million clones, 85% to 95% recorded once. Naive CD8 cells lacked CD45RO, underwent positive selection for CCR7 and left out terminally differentiated effector memory CD45RA+ cells. Nashville, Tennessee was home to all donors, each a Caucasian adult. CDR3 length: 14 amino acids. Looked up from germline, CDR1 is SGHAT and CDR2 is FQNNGV. J lost 2 bases, V lost 5 bases, and 5 bases had no gene match. As regards this clone: Its specificity is unknown.

This TCR was sampled from a young man in good health. Some clones in this sample may be carry-over from other donors' samples. Sequenced sample: naive CD8+ T cells from PBMCs. V is TRBV11-2 and J is TRBJ1-2, with 7 positions matching TRBD1. Written as DNA, the CDR3 is TGTGCCAGCAGCACCCGGGACAGCAACTATGGCTACACCTTC. Its protein is CASSTRDSNYGYTF.